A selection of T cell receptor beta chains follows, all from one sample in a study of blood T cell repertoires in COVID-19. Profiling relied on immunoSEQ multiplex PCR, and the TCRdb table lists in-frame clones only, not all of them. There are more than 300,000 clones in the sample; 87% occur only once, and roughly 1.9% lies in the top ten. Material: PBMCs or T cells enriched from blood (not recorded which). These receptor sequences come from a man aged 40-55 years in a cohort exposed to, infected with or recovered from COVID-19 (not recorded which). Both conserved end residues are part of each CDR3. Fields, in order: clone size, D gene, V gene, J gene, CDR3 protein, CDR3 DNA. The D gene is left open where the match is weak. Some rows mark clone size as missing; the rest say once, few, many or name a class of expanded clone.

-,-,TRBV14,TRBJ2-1,CASSPRGTYNEQFF,TGTGCCAGCAGCCCAAGGGGCACCTACAATGAGCAGTTCTTC
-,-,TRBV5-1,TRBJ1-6,CASSLGQGFDSPLHF,TGCGCCAGCAGCTTGGGGCAGGGGTTCGATTCACCCCTCCACTTT
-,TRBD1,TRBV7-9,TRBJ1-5,CASSLGTGGPQPQHF,TGTGCCAGCAGCTTAGGGACAGGGGGCCCTCAGCCCCAGCATTTT
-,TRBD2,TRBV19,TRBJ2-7,CASSTRPGLAGGSRGYEQYF,TGTGCCAGTAGTACAAGACCGGGACTAGCGGGAGGGTCCCGGGGGTACGAGCAGTACTTC
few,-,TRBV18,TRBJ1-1,CASSPRSDPMNTEAFF,TGTGCCAGCTCCCCGCGGTCAGATCCCATGAACACTGAAGCTTTCTTT
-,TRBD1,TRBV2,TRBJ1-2,CASSTDRGPSSGYTF,TGTGCCAGCAGTACAGACAGGGGGCCCTCTTCAGGCTACACCTTC
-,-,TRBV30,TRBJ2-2,CAWRRRGDTGELFF,TGTGCCTGGAGACGGCGGGGTGACACCGGGGAGCTGTTTTTT
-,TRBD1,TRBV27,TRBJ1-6,CASSFSPGQGGNSPLHF,TGTGCCAGCAGTTTCTCCCCGGGACAGGGGGGGAATTCACCCCTCCACTTT
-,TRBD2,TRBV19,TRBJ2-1,CASNPGQGRTSGRADNEQFF,TGTGCCAGTAATCCGGGACAGGGTAGGACTAGCGGGAGGGCCGACAATGAGCAGTTCTTC
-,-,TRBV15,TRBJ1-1,CATSRDYVRNTEAFF,TGTGCCACCAGCAGAGATTATGTGCGTAACACTGAAGCTTTCTTT
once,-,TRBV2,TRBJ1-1,CASLRDGAKNTEAFF,TGTGCCAGCCTGCGCGATGGAGCCAAGAACACTGAAGCTTTCTTT
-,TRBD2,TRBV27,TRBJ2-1,CASSLGQGGEQFF,TGTGCCAGCAGTTTAGGGCAGGGAGGGGAGCAGTTCTTC
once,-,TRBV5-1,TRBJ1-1,CASRAGIMNTEAFF,TGCGCCAGCAGGGCAGGGATCATGAACACTGAAGCTTTCTTT
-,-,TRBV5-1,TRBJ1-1,CASSLVGANTEAFF,TGCGCCAGCAGCTTGGTAGGAGCGAACACTGAAGCTTTCTTT
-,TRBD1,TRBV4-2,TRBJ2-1,CASSHIPGQGHNEQFF,TGTGCCAGCAGCCATATACCGGGACAGGGGCACAATGAGCAGTTCTTC
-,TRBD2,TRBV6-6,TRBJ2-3,CASSLLALSTDTQYF,TGTGCCAGCAGTTTACTAGCGTTAAGCACAGATACGCAGTATTTT
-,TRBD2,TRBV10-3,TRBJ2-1,CATIGTSGRASSYNEQFF,TGTGCCACCATCGGGACTAGCGGGAGGGCAAGCTCCTACAATGAGCAGTTCTTC
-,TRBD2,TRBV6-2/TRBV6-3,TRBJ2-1,CASSPRLAAYNEQFF,TGTGCCAGCAGTCCCCGACTAGCAGCATACAATGAGCAGTTCTTC
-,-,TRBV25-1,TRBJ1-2,CASSHQQGSYGYTF,TGTGCCAGCAGCCATCAACAGGGCTCCTATGGCTACACCTTC
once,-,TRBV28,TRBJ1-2,CASSSNNNYGYTF,TGTGCCAGCAGTTCGAACAACAACTATGGCTACACCTTC
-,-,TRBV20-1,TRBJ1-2,CSASGAGNYGYTF,TGCAGTGCCAGTGGGGCGGGGAACTATGGCTACACCTTC
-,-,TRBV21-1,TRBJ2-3,CASNKVGDRGRPDTQYF,TGTGCCAGCAACAAAGTAGGGGACAGGGGGCGGCCAGATACGCAGTATTTT
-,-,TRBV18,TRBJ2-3,CASSPGSRRGTDTQYF,TGTGCCAGCTCACCAGGCAGCCGACGGGGCACAGATACGCAGTATTTT
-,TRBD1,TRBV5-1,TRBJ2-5,CASSWGTGRETQYF,TGCGCCAGCAGCTGGGGGACAGGGAGAGAGACCCAGTACTTC
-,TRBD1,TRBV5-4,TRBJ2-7,CASSLGDRGYEQYF,TGTGCCAGCAGCCTGGGGGACAGGGGGTACGAGCAGTACTTC
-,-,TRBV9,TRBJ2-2,CASSVNSLIHTGELFF,TGTGCCAGCAGCGTGAACAGTTTAATTCACACCGGGGAGCTGTTTTTT
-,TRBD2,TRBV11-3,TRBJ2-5,CASSLGVLAGGKETQYF,TGTGCCAGCAGCTTAGGCGTACTAGCGGGAGGTAAAGAGACCCAGTACTTC
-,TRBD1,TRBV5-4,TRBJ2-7,CASSGDRDEQYF,TGTGCCAGCAGCGGGGACAGGGACGAGCAGTACTTC
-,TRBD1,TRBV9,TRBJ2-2,CASSSRGQGNTGELFF,TGTGCCAGCAGCTCACGGGGACAGGGGAACACCGGGGAGCTGTTTTTT
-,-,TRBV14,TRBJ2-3,CASSQVGGRADTQYF,TGTGCCAGCAGCCAAGTTGGAGGTCGGGCAGATACGCAGTATTTT
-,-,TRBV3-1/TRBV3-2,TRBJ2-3,CASSATLAPGTDTQYF,TGTGCCAGCAGCGCGACCCTAGCGCCGGGCACAGATACGCAGTATTTT
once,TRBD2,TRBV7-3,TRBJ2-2,CASSSGLAGGTGELFF,TGTGCCAGCAGCTCGGGACTAGCGGGCGGCACCGGGGAGCTGTTTTTT
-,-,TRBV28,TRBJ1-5,CASRPPDSINQPQHF,TGTGCCAGCAGACCCCCGGACAGCATCAATCAGCCCCAGCATTTT
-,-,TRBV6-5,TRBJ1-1,CASSYLQGFPEAFF,TGTGCCAGCAGTTACCTCCAGGGTTTCCCTGAAGCTTTCTTT
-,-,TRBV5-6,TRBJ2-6,CASSLLSGANVLTF,TGTGCCAGCAGCCTACTCTCTGGGGCCAACGTCCTGACTTTC
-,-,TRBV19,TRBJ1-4,CASTTGQTPTNEKLFF,TGTGCCAGTACCACAGGACAGACACCAACTAATGAAAAACTGTTTTTT
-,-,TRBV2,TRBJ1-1,CASKGGVTEAFF,TGTGCCAGCAAGGGGGGGGTGACTGAAGCTTTCTTT
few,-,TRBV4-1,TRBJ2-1,CASSQDQEQFF,TGCGCCAGCAGCCAAGATCAAGAGCAGTTCTTC
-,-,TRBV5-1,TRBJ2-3,CASSLSGQDTQYF,TGCGCCAGCAGCTTGTCTGGACAAGATACGCAGTATTTT
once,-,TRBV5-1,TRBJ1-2,CASSSLTGVYGYTF,TGCGCCAGCAGCTCCCTGACAGGAGTCTATGGCTACACCTTC
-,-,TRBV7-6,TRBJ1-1,CASSPRPLNTEAFF,TGTGCCAGCAGCCCCCGTCCCTTGAACACTGAAGCTTTCTTT
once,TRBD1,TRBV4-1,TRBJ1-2,CASSQDPTGAYGYTF,TGCGCCAGCAGCCAAGATCCCACAGGGGCCTATGGCTACACCTTC
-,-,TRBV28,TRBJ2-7,CASRGKRYEQYF,TGTGCCAGTAGAGGGAAGCGGTACGAGCAGTACTTC
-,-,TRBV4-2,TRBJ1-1,CASSRTNMNTEAFF,TGTGCCAGCAGCCGCACAAACATGAACACTGAAGCTTTCTTT
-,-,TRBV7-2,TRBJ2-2,CASSPNGRRRGGELFF,TGTGCCAGCAGCCCTAATGGACGGCGCCGGGGCGGGGAGCTGTTTTTT
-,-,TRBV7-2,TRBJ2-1,CASSLSRPAGEQFF,TGTGCCAGCAGCTTATCACGTCCGGCGGGCGAGCAGTTCTTC
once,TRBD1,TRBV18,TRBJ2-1,CASSRDRGQNEQFF,TGTGCCAGCTCCCGGGACAGGGGGCAAAATGAGCAGTTCTTC
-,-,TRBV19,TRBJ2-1,CASSQDRWTAQFF,TGTGCCAGTAGTCAAGATAGGTGGACTGCGCAGTTCTTC
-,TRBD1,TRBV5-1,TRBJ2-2,CASSSRQGLAGELFF,TGCGCCAGCAGCTCTAGACAGGGGTTAGCCGGGGAGCTGTTTTTT
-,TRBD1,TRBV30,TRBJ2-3,CAWGRDSIFYTQYF,TGTGCCTGGGGCCGGGACAGCATCTTTTATACGCAGTATTTT
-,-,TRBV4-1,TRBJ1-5,CASSQWPRNQPQHF,TGCGCCAGCAGCCAATGGCCACGCAATCAGCCCCAGCATTTT
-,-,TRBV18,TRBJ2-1,CASSLHPGHKEYEQFF,TGTGCCAGCTCTCTACATCCGGGACACAAGGAGTATGAGCAGTTCTTC
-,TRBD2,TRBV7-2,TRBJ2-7,CASSKPQTSGYEQYF,TGTGCCAGCAGCAAACCTCAGACTAGCGGGTACGAGCAGTACTTC
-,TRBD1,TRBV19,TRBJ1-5,CASTDRGYSNQPQHF,TGTGCCAGTACTGACAGGGGCTATAGCAATCAGCCCCAGCATTTT
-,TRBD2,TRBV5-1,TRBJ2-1,CASSGLAGGPGNEQFF,TGCGCCAGCAGCGGACTAGCGGGAGGGCCGGGCAATGAGCAGTTCTTC
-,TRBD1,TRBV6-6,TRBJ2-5,CASSDTGTGQETQYF,TGTGCCAGCAGTGACACCGGGACAGGGCAAGAGACCCAGTACTTC
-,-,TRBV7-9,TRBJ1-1,CASSLMTGNTEAFF,TGTGCCAGCAGCTTAATGACAGGAAACACTGAAGCTTTCTTT
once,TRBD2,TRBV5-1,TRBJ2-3,CASSLTTSGRQGTQYF,TGCGCCAGCAGCTTGACGACTAGCGGGAGGCAGGGTACGCAGTATTTT
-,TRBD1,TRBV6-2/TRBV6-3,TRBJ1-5,CASSRLGTGNQPQHF,TGTGCCAGCAGTCGACTCGGGACAGGGAATCAGCCCCAGCATTTT
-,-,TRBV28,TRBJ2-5,CASSFQRSGLRVETQYF,TGTGCCAGCAGTTTCCAAAGGTCAGGCCTCAGGGTGGAGACCCAGTACTTC